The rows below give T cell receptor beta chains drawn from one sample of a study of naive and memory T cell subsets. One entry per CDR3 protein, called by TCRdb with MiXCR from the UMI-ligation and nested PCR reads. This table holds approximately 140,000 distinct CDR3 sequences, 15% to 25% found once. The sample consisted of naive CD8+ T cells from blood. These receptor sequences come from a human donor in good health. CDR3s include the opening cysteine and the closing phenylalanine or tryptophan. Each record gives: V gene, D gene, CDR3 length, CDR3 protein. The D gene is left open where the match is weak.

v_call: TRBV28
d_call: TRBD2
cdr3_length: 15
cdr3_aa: CASTMGLAGGDEQFF

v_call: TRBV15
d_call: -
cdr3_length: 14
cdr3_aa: CATSGRDSYNEQFF

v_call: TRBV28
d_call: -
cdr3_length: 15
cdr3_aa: CASSFYGDPNGTQYF

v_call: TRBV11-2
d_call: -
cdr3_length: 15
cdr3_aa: CASSLDFGGGYEQYF

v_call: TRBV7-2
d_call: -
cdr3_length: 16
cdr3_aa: CASSPKILASTDTQYF

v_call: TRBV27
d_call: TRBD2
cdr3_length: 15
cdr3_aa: CASSFSGNFWDEQFF

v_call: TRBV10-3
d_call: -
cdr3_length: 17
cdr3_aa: CAISESRGSYDSYEQYF

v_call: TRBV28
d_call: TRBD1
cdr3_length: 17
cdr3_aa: CASTPFWDRGLRNEQFF

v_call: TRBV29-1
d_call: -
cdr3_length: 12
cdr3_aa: CSVVLIADTQYF

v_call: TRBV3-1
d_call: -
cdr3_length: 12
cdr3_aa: CASSQGSTEAFF

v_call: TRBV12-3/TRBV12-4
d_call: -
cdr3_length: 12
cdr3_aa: CASSTQGGEQFF

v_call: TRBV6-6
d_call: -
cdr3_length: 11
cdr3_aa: CASSFPGVSHF

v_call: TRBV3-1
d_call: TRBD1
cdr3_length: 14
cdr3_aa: CASSHPTGVGEQYF

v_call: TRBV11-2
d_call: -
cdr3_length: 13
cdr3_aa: CASTPMGGYEQYF

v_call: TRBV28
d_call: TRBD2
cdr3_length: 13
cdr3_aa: CASSPTSGRLQYF

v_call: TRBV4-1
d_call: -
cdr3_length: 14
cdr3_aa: CASSQGLGAYEQYF

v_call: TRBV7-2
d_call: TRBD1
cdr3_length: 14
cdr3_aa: CASSHGQGPGEQYF

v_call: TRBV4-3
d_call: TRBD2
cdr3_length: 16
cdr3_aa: CASSQDRGSYQETQYF